This T cell receptor beta chain was identified during a study of blood T cell repertoires in COVID-19. Across the whole study: Both acute and convalescent COVID-19 samples were obtained from the United States, Italy and Spain. PBMCs, B-cell-depleted T cells, or T cells provided the cDNA or gDNA that made up the material.

CDR3 length equals 14 residues. Germline loops: CDR1 MNHEY, CDR2 SVGEGT. Trimming cost V 1 base and J 8 bases, with 14 bases left between them. This clone came up many times. Methods used by the authors: Amplifying reference gene primers gave estimates of nucleated cell counts. Sequencing used immunoSEQ multiplex PCR; TCRdb keeps in-frame clones, though not all of them. V and J calls and clone size are as listed in that table; D and trimming were resolved from the DNA. The sample lists some 200,000 clones; about nine tenths were seen once. The clonotype originates from a woman aged 40 to 50 with acute or convalescent COVID-19. The source material was peripheral blood. The rearrangement uses TRBV6-2 or TRBV6-3 and TRBJ1-1, with unresolved D. The CDR3 region is CASSYFLTSGEAFF. CDR3 in DNA: TGTGCCAGCAGTTACTTCCTGACATCGGGGGAAGCTTTCTTT.